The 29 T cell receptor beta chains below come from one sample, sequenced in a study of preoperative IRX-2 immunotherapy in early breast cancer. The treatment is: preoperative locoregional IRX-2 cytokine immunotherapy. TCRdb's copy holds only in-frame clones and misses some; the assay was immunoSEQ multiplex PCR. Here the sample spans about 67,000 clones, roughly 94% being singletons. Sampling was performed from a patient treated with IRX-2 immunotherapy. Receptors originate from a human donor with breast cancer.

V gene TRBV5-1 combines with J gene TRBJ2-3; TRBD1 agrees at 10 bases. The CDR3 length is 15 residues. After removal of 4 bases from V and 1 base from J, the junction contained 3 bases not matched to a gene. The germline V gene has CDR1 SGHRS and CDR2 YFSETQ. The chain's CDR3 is CASSLTGGGTDTQYF. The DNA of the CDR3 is TGCGCCAGCAGCCTGACAGGGGGCGGCACAGATACGCAGTATTTT.

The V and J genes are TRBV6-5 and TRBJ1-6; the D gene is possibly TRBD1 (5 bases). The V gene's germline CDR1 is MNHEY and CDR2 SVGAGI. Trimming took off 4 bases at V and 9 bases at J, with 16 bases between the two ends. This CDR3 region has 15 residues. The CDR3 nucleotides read TGTGCCAGCAGTTTAGAGGGACCCGGCGGTTCACCCCTCCACTTT. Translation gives CASSLEGPGGSPLHF.

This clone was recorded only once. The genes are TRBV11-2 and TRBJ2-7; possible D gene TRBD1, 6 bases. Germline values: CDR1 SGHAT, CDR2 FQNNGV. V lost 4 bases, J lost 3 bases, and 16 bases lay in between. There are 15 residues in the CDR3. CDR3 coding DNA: TGTGCCAGCAGCTACCCCGGGGCAGGGGACTACGAGCAGTACTTC. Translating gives CASSYPGAGDYEQYF.

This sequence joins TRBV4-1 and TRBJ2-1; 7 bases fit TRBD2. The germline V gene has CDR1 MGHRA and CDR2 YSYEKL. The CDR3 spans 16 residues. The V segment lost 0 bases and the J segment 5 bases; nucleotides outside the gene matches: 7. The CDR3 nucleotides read TGCGCCAGCAGCCAAGATTTAACGGGGGGTAACAATGAGCAGTTCTTC. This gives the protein CASSQDLTGGNNEQFF.

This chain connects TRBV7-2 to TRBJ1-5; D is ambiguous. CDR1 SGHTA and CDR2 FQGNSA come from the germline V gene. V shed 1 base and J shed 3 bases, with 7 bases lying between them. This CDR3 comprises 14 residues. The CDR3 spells CASSLVGPNQPQHF. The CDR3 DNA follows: TGTGCCAGCAGCTTAGTAGGACCCAATCAGCCCCAGCATTTT.

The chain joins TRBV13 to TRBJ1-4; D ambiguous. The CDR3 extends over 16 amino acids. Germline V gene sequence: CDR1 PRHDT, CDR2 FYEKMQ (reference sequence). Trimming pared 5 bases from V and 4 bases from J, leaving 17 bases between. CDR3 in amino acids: CASSLRRGWNNEKLFF. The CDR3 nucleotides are TGTGCCAGCAGCCTAAGGCGTGGCTGGAATAATGAAAAACTGTTTTTT.

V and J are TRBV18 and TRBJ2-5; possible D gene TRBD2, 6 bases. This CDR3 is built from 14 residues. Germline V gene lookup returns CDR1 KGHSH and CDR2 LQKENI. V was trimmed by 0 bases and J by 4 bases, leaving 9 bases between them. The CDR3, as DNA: TGTGCCAGCTCACCACCGGAGGGCAGAGAGACCCAGTACTTC. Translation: CASSPPEGRETQYF.

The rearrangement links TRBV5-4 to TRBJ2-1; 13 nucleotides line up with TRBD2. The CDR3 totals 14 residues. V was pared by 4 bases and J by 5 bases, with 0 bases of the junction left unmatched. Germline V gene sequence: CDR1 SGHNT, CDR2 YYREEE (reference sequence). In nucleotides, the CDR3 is TGTGCCAGCAGCGGACTAGCGGGGGACAATGAGCAGTTCTTC. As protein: CASSGLAGDNEQFF.

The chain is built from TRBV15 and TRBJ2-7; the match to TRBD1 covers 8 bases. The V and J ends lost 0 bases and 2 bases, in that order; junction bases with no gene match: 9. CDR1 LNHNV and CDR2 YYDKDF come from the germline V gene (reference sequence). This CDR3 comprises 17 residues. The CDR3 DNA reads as TGTGCCACCAGCAGAGATAAGAACAGGGGGATAACCTACGAGCAGTACTTC. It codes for CATSRDKNRGITYEQYF.

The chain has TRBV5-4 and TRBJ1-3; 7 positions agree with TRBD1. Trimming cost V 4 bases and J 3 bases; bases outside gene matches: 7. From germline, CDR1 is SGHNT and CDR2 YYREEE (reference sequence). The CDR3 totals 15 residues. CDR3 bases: TGTGCCAGCAGCCTGACGGGGACAGTTGGAAACACCATATATTTT. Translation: CASSLTGTVGNTIYF.

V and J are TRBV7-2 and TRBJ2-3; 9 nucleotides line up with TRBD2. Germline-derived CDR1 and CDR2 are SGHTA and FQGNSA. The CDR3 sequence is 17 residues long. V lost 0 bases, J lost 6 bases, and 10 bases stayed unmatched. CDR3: CASSLALGGRAWDTQYF. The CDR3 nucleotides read TGTGCCAGCAGCTTAGCGTTGGGCGGGAGGGCCTGGGATACGCAGTATTTT.

CDR3 residues: CASSPRLSSTDTQYF. CDR3 DNA sequence: TGTGCCAGCTCACCCCGATTATCTAGCACAGATACGCAGTATTTT. The J gene is TRBJ2-3, the V gene TRBV18; no reliable D call. The CDR3 runs 15 residues. Trimming removed 3 bases at V and 0 bases at J, with 10 bases between. Looked up from germline, CDR1 is KGHSH and CDR2 is LQKENI.

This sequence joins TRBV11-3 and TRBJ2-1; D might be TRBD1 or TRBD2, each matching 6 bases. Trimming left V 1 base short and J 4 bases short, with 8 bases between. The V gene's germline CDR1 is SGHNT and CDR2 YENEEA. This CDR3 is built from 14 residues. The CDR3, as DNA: TGTGCCAGCAGCTTAGGCGGGACATACAATGAGCAGTTCTTC. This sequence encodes CASSLGGTYNEQFF.

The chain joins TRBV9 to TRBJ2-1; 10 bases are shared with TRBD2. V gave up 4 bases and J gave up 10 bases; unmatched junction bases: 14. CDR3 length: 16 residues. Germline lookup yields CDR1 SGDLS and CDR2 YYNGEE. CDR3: CASSPPLASGREEQFF. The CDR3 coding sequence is TGTGCCAGCAGCCCCCCCTTGGCTAGCGGGAGAGAGGAGCAGTTCTTC. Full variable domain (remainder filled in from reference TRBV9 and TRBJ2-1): DSGVTQTPKHLITATGQRVTLRCSPRSGDLSVYWYQQSLDQGLQFLIQYYNGEERAKGNILERFSAQQFPDLHSELNLSSLELGDSALYFCASSPPLASGREEQFFGPGTRLTVL.

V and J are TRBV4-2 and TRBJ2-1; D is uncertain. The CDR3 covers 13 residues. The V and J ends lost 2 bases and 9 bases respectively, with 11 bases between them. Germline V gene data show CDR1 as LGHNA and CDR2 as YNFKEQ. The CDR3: CASSQLQISEQFF. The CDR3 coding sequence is TGTGCCAGCAGCCAACTTCAAATAAGTGAGCAGTTCTTC.

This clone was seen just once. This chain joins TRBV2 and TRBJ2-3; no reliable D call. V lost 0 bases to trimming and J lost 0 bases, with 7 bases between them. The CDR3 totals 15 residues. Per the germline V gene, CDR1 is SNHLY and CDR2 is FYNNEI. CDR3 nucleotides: TGTGCCAGCAGTGAAGCGCTTGGCAGCACAGATACGCAGTATTTT. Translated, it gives CASSEALGSTDTQYF.

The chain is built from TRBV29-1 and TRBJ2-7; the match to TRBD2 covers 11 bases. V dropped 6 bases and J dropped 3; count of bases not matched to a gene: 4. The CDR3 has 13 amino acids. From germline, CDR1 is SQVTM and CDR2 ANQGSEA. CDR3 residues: CSVGLAGGYEQYF. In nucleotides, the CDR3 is TGCAGCGTGGGGCTAGCGGGAGGCTACGAGCAGTACTTC.

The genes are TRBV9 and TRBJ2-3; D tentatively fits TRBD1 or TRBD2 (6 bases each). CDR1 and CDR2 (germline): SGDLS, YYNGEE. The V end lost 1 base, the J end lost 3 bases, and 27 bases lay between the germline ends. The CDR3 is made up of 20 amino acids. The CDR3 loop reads CASSVTGASFYPLGTDTQYF. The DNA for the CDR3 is TGTGCCAGCAGCGTAACGGGGGCGTCCTTTTACCCCCTTGGGACAGATACGCAGTATTTT. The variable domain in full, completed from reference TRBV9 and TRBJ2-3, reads DSGVTQTPKHLITATGQRVTLRCSPRSGDLSVYWYQQSLDQGLQFLIQYYNGEERAKGNILERFSAQQFPDLHSELNLSSLELGDSALYFCASSVTGASFYPLGTDTQYFGPGTRLTVL.

The CDR3, as DNA: TGTGCCAGCTGCGGTGATTTCGCGCGTAAAATCACGGGGGACAATGAGCAGTTCTTC. Translated, it gives CASCGDFARKITGDNEQFF. J is TRBJ2-1 and V is TRBV28, with D maybe TRBD2 (6 bases). This CDR3 contains 19 residues. The germline CDR1 and CDR2 sequences are MDHEN and SYDVKM. The V gene lost 8 bases and the J gene lost 5 bases, with 31 bases spanning the gap. Together with reference TRBV28 and TRBJ2-1, the CDR3 gives the full variable domain: DVKVTQSSRYLVKRTGEKVFLECVQDMDHENMFWYRQDPGLGLRLIYFSYDVKMKEKGDIPEGYSVSREKKERFSLILESASTNQTSMYLCASCGDFARKITGDNEQFFGPGTRLTVL.

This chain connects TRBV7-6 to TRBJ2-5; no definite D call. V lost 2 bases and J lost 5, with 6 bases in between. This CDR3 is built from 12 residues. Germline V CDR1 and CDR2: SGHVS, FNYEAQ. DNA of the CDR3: TGTGCCAGCAGCTTACGTCGGGAGACCCAGTACTTC. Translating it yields CASSLRRETQYF. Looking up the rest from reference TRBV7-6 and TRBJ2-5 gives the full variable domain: GAGVSQSPRYKVTKRGQDVALRCDPISGHVSLYWYRQALGQGPEFLTYFNYEAQQDKSGLPNDRFSAERPEGSISTLTIQRTEQRDSAMYRCASSLRRETQYFGPGTRLLVL.

The CDR3 DNA follows: TGTGCCAGCAACCAGTTCAGGAGCTCTGGAAACACCATATATTTT. It codes for CASNQFRSSGNTIYF. The chain couples TRBV5-6 to TRBJ1-3; D is undetermined. From germline, CDR1 is SGHDT and CDR2 YYEEEE. This CDR3 contains 15 residues. The V end lost 6 bases, the J end lost 0 bases, and 13 bases lay between the germline ends.

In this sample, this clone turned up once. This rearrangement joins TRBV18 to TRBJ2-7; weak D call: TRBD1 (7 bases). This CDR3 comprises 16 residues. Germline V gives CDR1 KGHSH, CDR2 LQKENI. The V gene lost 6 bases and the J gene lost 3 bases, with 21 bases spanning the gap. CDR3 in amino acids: CASSHAGGYPNYEQYF. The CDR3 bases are TGTGCCAGCTCGCACGCAGGGGGGTATCCTAACTACGAGCAGTACTTC.

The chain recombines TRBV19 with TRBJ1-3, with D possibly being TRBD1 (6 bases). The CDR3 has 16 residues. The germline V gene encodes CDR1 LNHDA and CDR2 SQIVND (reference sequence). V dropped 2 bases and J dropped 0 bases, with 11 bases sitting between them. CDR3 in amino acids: CASSIRDIYSGNTIYF. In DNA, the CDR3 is TGTGCCAGTAGTATAAGGGACATATACTCTGGAAACACCATATATTTT.

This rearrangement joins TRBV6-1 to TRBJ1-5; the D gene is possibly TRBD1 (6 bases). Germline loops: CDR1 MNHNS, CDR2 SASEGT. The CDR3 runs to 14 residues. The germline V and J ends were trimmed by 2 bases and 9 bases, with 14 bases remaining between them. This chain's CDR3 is CASSESTGLGPQHF. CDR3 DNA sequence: TGTGCCAGCAGTGAATCCACAGGGCTAGGGCCCCAGCATTTT.

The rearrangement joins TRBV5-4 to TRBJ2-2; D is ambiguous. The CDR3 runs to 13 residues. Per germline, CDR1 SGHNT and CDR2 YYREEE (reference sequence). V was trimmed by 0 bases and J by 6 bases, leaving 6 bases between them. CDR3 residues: CASSLGSAGELFF. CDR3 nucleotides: TGTGCCAGCAGCTTGGGGTCCGCCGGGGAGCTGTTTTTT.

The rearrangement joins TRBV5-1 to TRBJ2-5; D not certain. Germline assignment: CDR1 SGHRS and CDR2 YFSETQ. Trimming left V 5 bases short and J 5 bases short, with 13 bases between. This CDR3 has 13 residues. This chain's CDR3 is CASSYWLRETQYF. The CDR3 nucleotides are TGCGCCAGCAGTTACTGGCTGCGCGAGACCCAGTACTTC.

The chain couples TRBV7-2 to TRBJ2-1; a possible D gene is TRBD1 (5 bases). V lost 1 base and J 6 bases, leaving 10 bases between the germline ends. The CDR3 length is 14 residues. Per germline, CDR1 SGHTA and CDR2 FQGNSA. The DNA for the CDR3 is TGTGCCAGCAGCTTAGAAGGGGCGACCAATGAGCAGTTCTTC. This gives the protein CASSLEGATNEQFF.

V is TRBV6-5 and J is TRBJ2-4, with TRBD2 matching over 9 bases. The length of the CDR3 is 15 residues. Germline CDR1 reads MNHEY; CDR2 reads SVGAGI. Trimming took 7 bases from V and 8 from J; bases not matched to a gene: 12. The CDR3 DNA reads TGTGCCAGCACCCCGGCAGCGGGAGGAGGGTACATTCAGTACTTC. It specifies CASTPAAGGGYIQYF.

As DNA, the CDR3 is TGCGCCAGCAGCTTTGGGCCGTCGGAGGGAAATACGCAGTATTTT. It translates to CASSFGPSEGNTQYF. The chain links TRBV5-1 to TRBJ2-3, with D maybe TRBD2 (6 bases). This CDR3 region has 15 residues. Germline values: CDR1 SGHRS, CDR2 YFSETQ. Trimming took 2 bases from V and 7 from J, leaving 17 bases between them.